This TCR beta chain emerged from a study of beta chain features in type 1 diabetes. Whole-study findings and limits: More deletions and fewer insertions at VDJ junctions were seen in type 1 diabetes patients.

As every portion of the isolated RNA was reverse transcribed, the sequencing read expressed TCRB transcripts. Some clones are missing from TCRdb's copy, which holds only in-frame ones; the method was immunoSEQ multiplex PCR. The repertoire holds about 140,000 clones, with less than 10% as singletons. The CDR3 contains 15 residues. V was cut by 7 bases and J by 6 bases, with 19 bases left in between. The germline gives CDR1 MDHEN, CDR2 SYDVKM. About this clone: Its antigen is as yet unknown.

The origin of this receptor is a middle-aged woman in good health. What was sequenced was central memory CD4+ T cells from blood. The chain links TRBV28 to TRBJ1-5; D gene ambiguous. The CDR3 protein is CASIPGSGSVQPQHF. The CDR3 coding sequence is TGTGCCAGCATCCCCGGGTCGGGGTCGGTTCAGCCCCAGCATTTT.